The next 25 T cell receptor beta chains were all read from a single sample in a study of T cells and Merkel cell carcinoma outcomes (dated by TCRdb to 2020 to 2022). Receptor libraries were prepared by the immunoSEQ multiplex PCR assay. The source is immuneACCESS, and TCRdb retained only in-frame sequences with V and J called. Part of the clones is not carried over; for the studies checked, unresolved V genes explain less than half of this, and the remainder is unexplained. The sample table holds 5,000 or so clones, of which about 85% were seen once. The ten top clones hold approximately 5.2% of the sample. The sequencing sample was made of tumor tissue from Merkel cell carcinoma. The receptors were gathered from a human donor with Merkel cell carcinoma.

The chain couples TRBV7-6 to TRBJ1-1; no clear D gene. This CDR3 contains 14 residues. CDR1 SGHVS and CDR2 FNYEAQ come from the germline V gene. V dropped 1 base and J dropped 1 base, with 7 bases sitting between them. The DNA of the CDR3 is TGTGCCAGCAGCTTAGATTTGGGGAACACTGAAGCTTTCTTT. Translated: CASSLDLGNTEAFF.

The chain joins TRBV14 to TRBJ1-4; 7 bases agree with TRBD1. V lost 4 bases, J lost 8 bases, and 13 bases stayed unmatched. CDR3 size: 16 residues. From germline, CDR1 is SGHDN and CDR2 FVKESK. The DNA of the CDR3 is TGTGCCAGCAGCCGGTCGGAAGGGGGCGAGGAAGAAAAACTGTTTTTT. It specifies CASSRSEGGEEEKLFF. The full variable domain, with the rest looked up from reference TRBV14 and TRBJ1-4, is EAGVTQFPSHSVIEKGQTVTLRCDPISGHDNLYWYRRVMGKEIKFLLHFVKESKQDESGMPNNRFLAERTGGTYSTLKVQPAELEDSGVYFCASSRSEGGEEEKLFFGSGTQLSVL.

The chain carries TRBV27 and TRBJ1-4; possibly TRBD1 for D (5 bases). Germline CDR1 MNHEY, CDR2 SMNVEV (reference sequence). Deletions cut 5 bases from V and 3 bases from J, with 13 bases between. The CDR3 length is 15 residues. CDR3 DNA sequence: TGTGCCAGCAGTACCTCGGGGGGGGCTAATGAAAAACTGTTTTTT. Its translation: CASSTSGGANEKLFF.

Notes on this clone: At one end the junction does not follow the germline gene, possibly because of a read error. The chain uses TRBV10-2 and TRBJ2-5; 8 nucleotides agree with TRBD2. Per the germline V gene, CDR1 is WSHSY and CDR2 is SAAADI. The CDR3 has 16 residues. The CDR3 sequence is CASSEGSSGFQETQYF. Here the CDR3 DNA reads TGCGCTAGCAGTGAGGGGTCTAGCGGGTTCCAAGAGACCCAGTACTTC.

This chain joins TRBV2 and TRBJ1-2; D ambiguous. The V gene lost 6 bases and the J gene lost 2 bases, with 13 bases spanning the gap. CDR3 length equals 14 residues. The germline V gene encodes CDR1 SNHLY and CDR2 FYNNEI. CDR3 region: CASRGTEENYGYTF. CDR3 DNA: TGTGCCAGCAGGGGCACGGAAGAAAACTATGGCTACACCTTC.

This clone is a singleton in its sample. V and J are TRBV25-1 and TRBJ2-3, with TRBD2 as a possible D gene (7 bases). CDR1 and CDR2 (germline): MGHDK, SYGVNS. The CDR3 contains 15 residues. V lost 2 bases, J lost 2 bases, and 11 bases lay in between. CDR3: CASSETGGLTDTQYF. CDR3 in DNA: TGTGCCAGCAGTGAAACGGGGGGCCTCACAGATACGCAGTATTTT.

V is TRBV18 and J is TRBJ1-1; D call uncertain. The CDR3 sequence is 14 residues long. Deletions cut 2 bases from V and 1 base from J, with 8 bases between. Germline CDR1 KGHSH, CDR2 LQKENI. The CDR3 sequence: CASSPKESNTEAFF. The DNA of the CDR3 is TGTGCCAGCTCACCAAAAGAGTCGAACACTGAAGCTTTCTTT. Full variable domain (remainder filled in from reference TRBV18 and TRBJ1-1): NAGVMQNPRHLVRRRGQEARLRCSPMKGHSHVYWYRQLPEEGLKFMVYLQKENIIDESGMPKERFSAEFPKEGPSILRIQQVVRGDSAAYFCASSPKESNTEAFFGQGTRLTVV.

The gene calls are TRBV7-2 and TRBJ1-4; D possibly corresponds to TRBD1 (5 bases). V lost 2 bases to trimming and J lost 0 bases, with 7 bases between them. This CDR3 is built from 15 residues. Per germline, CDR1 SGHTA and CDR2 FQGNSA. CDR3 in DNA: TGTGCCAGCAGCTTACTAGGGGCAACTAATGAAAAACTGTTTTTT. It codes for CASSLLGATNEKLFF. Drawing the rest from reference TRBV7-2 and TRBJ1-4, the complete variable domain is GAGVSQSPSNKVTEKGKDVELRCDPISGHTALYWYRQSLGQGLEFLIYFQGNSAPDKSGLPSDRFSAERTGGSVSTLTIQRTQQEDSAVYLCASSLLGATNEKLFFGSGTQLSVL.

V is TRBV6-1 and J is TRBJ2-7; 7 nucleotides agree with TRBD1. Losses at the gene ends were 4 bases for V and 3 bases for J; bases not matched to a gene: 0. Germline CDR1 is MNHNS and CDR2 is SASEGT. CDR3 length equals 12 residues. CDR3 in amino acids: CASSGDSYEQYF. In DNA, the CDR3 is TGTGCCAGCAGTGGGGACAGCTACGAGCAGTACTTC.

The J gene is TRBJ1-1, the V gene TRBV18; D call uncertain. Trimming cost V 3 bases and J 4 bases, with 15 bases left between them. Germline values: CDR1 KGHSH, CDR2 LQKENI. The CDR3 consists of 15 residues. The CDR3 DNA follows: TGTGCCAGCTCACCCGCTCTACATTCCGGCACTGAAGCTTTCTTT. Protein sequence: CASSPALHSGTEAFF.

The chain couples TRBV19 to TRBJ1-1; 9 positions match TRBD1. V lost 6 bases, J lost 1 base, and 3 bases stayed unmatched. The CDR3 is made up of 14 amino acids. Germline loops: CDR1 LNHDA, CDR2 SQIVND (reference sequence). The CDR3 nucleotides are TGTGCCAGTAGCCTACAGGGGGCGAACACTGAAGCTTTCTTT. Amino acid sequence: CASSLQGANTEAFF.

J is TRBJ1-6 and V is TRBV7-9, with D hard to call. The CDR3 length is 14 residues. Germline V CDR1 and CDR2: SEHNR, FQNEAQ (reference sequence). Trimming shortened V by 5 bases and J by 9 bases, and 14 bases separated the two germline ends. The CDR3 here is CASSPGRGISPLHF. The DNA for the CDR3 is TGTGCCAGCAGCCCCGGGCGGGGAATTTCACCCCTCCACTTT.

This clone was recorded a few times. V is TRBV6-4 and J is TRBJ1-1; D is undetermined. Germline CDR1 MRHNA, CDR2 SNTAGT. V lost 3 bases and J 0 bases, leaving 8 bases between the germline ends. The CDR3 loop spans 14 amino acids. DNA for the CDR3: TGTGCCAGCAGTGAAAGAGGGATGAACACTGAAGCTTTCTTT. It specifies CASSERGMNTEAFF.

Regarding this clone: Its ends do not fully match the called genes, so a read error is possible. This rearrangement joins TRBV7-9 to TRBJ1-2; 7 bases are a match to TRBD1. The CDR3 has 13 amino acids. The germline V gene has CDR1 SEHNR and CDR2 FQNEAQ (reference sequence). CDR3 sequence: CVSSIQGPNGYTF. The CDR3 nucleotides are TGTGTCAGCAGCATACAGGGGCCTAATGGCTACACCTTC.

The rearrangement joins TRBV28 to TRBJ1-4; D is possibly TRBD1 (6 bases). Looked up from germline, CDR1 is MDHEN and CDR2 is SYDVKM. Trimming pared 10 bases from V and 6 bases from J, leaving 12 bases between. CDR3 size: 12 residues. The chain's CDR3 is CAIDQGYEKLFF. Here the CDR3 DNA reads TGTGCCATCGATCAGGGGTATGAAAAACTGTTTTTT.

The chain combines TRBV19 with TRBJ2-3, with D uncertain. V lost 5 bases to trimming and J lost 3 bases, with 9 bases between them. The CDR3 covers 13 residues. Germline V gene sequence: CDR1 LNHDA, CDR2 SQIVND (reference sequence). The CDR3, as DNA: TGTGCCAGTAGTCAGCCCCAAACAGATACGCAGTATTTT. This gives the protein CASSQPQTDTQYF.

Only one count was recorded for this clone. The chain uses TRBV4-3 and TRBJ2-3, with no clear D. The CDR3 is 14 residues long. Germline loops: CDR1 LGHNA, CDR2 YSLEER. V dropped 1 base and J dropped 4 bases, with 9 bases sitting between them. DNA of the CDR3: TGCGCCAGCAGCCAAGGGCCGGCGGCAGATACGCAGTATTTT. Its translation: CASSQGPAADTQYF.

The V and J genes are TRBV4-2 and TRBJ1-4; D not certain. V lost 0 bases and J 3 bases, leaving 17 bases between the germline ends. CDR1 and CDR2 (germline): LGHNA, YNFKEQ. CDR3 size: 18 residues. The CDR3 loop reads CASSQEGPGVLSNEKLFF. The CDR3 region has the DNA TGTGCCAGCAGCCAAGAGGGCCCCGGAGTGCTATCTAATGAAAAACTGTTTTTT.

This clone was detected only once. The chain uses TRBV4-3 and TRBJ2-7, with 8 bases fitting TRBD1. Trimming at V came to 0 bases and at J to 5 bases, leaving 6 bases not matched to a gene. This CDR3 has 15 amino acids. Germline V gene data show CDR1 as LGHNA and CDR2 as YSLEER. The DNA of the CDR3 is TGCGCCAGCAGCCAAGATAGGACAGGGAACCACGAGCAGTACTTC. Amino acids: CASSQDRTGNHEQYF.

This chain uses TRBV5-1 with TRBJ2-7, with no clear D. Per the germline V gene, CDR1 is SGHRS and CDR2 is YFSETQ. The V end was cut by 2 bases, the J end by 4 bases, with 10 bases between. The CDR3 runs 13 residues. CDR3 loop: CASSFHLEYEQYF. As DNA, the CDR3 is TGCGCCAGCAGCTTTCATCTAGAGTACGAGCAGTACTTC. Full variable domain (remainder filled in from reference TRBV5-1 and TRBJ2-7): KAGVTQTPRYLIKTRGQQVTLSCSPISGHRSVSWYQQTPGQGLQFLFEYFSETQRNKGNFPGRFSGRQFSNSRSEMNVSTLELGDSALYLCASSFHLEYEQYFGPGTRLTVT.

The rearrangement links TRBV28 to TRBJ1-4; D is unresolved. Trimming removed 8 bases from V and 7 bases from J, with 8 bases in between. This CDR3 has 11 amino acids. The germline V gene encodes CDR1 MDHEN and CDR2 SYDVKM. In nucleotides, the CDR3 is TGTGCCAGCGAGCTCCGTGAAAAACTGTTTTTT. Its translation: CASELREKLFF.

The V call is TRBV19, the J call TRBJ2-1; the D gene is possibly TRBD2 (6 bases). V lost 10 bases and J lost 6, with 16 bases in between. The CDR3 consists of 13 residues. Germline V CDR1 and CDR2: LNHDA, SQIVND (reference sequence). The CDR3 DNA reads TGTGCCACCAATAGCGGAAGGGTCAATGAGCAGTTCTTC. This sequence encodes CATNSGRVNEQFF. The full variable domain, with the rest looked up from reference TRBV19 and TRBJ2-1, is DGGITQSPKYLFRKEGQNVTLSCEQNLNHDAMYWYRQDPGQGLRLIYYSQIVNDFQKGDIAEGYSVSREKKESFPLTVTSAQKNPTAFYLCATNSGRVNEQFFGPGTRLTVL.

This sequence joins TRBV29-1 and TRBJ2-5; D not certain. Germline V lookup: CDR1 SQVTM, CDR2 ANQGSEA. This CDR3 is 12 amino acids long. V gave up 3 bases and J gave up 0 bases, with 5 bases separating them. As DNA, the CDR3 is TGCAGCGTTGACGGGTACCAAGAGACCCAGTACTTC. This gives the protein CSVDGYQETQYF.

This clone was seen once. This chain uses TRBV12-5 with TRBJ2-2; either TRBD1 or TRBD2 may supply D (6 bases each). The CDR3 is 14 amino acids. V was pared by 5 bases and J by 7 bases, with 14 bases between. The V gene's germline CDR1 is LGHNT and CDR2 FRNRAP. CDR3 sequence reads: CASGGQEGVGELFF. CDR3 sequence (DNA): TGTGCTAGTGGTGGCCAGGAGGGGGTCGGGGAGCTGTTTTTT.

Sample share makes this clone large. The rearrangement joins TRBV5-1 to TRBJ1-1; D unresolved. This CDR3 has 13 amino acids. Germline assignment: CDR1 SGHRS and CDR2 YFSETQ. V shed 4 bases and J shed 5 bases, with 12 bases lying between them. The chain's CDR3 is CASSEGRVTEAFF. DNA of the CDR3: TGCGCCAGCAGCGAGGGTAGGGTTACTGAAGCTTTCTTT.